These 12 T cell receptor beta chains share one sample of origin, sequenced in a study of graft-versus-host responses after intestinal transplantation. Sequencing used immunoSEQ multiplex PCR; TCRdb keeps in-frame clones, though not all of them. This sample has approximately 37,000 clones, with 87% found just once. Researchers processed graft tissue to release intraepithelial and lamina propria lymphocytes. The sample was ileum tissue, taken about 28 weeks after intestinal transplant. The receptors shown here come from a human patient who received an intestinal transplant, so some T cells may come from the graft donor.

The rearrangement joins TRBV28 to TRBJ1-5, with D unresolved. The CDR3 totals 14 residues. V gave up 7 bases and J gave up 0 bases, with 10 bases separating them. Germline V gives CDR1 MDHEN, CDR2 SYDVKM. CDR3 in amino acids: CASIDWASNQPQHF. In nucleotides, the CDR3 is TGTGCCAGCATTGACTGGGCTAGCAATCAGCCCCAGCATTTT.

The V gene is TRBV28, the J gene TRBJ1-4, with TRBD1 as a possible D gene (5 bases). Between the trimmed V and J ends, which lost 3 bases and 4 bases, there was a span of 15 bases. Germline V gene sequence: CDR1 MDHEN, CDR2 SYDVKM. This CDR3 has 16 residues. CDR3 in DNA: TGTGCCAGCAGTTTCCCCCCAGGGTCTTTTAATGAAAAACTGTTTTTT. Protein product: CASSFPPGSFNEKLFF. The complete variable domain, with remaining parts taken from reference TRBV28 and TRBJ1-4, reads DVKVTQSSRYLVKRTGEKVFLECVQDMDHENMFWYRQDPGLGLRLIYFSYDVKMKEKGDIPEGYSVSREKKERFSLILESASTNQTSMYLCASSFPPGSFNEKLFFGSGTQLSVL.

CDR3 sequence reads: CASSAPDISNYGYTF. The CDR3 coding sequence is TGTGCCAGTAGTGCCCCGGACATCTCTAACTATGGCTACACCTTC. The genes are TRBV19 and TRBJ1-2; D possibly corresponds to TRBD1 (5 bases). V was clipped by 5 bases and J by 0 bases, with 13 bases between them. Germline loops: CDR1 LNHDA, CDR2 SQIVND (reference sequence). CDR3 length: 15 amino acids. The complete variable domain, with remaining parts taken from reference TRBV19 and TRBJ1-2, reads DGGITQSPKYLFRKEGQNVTLSCEQNLNHDAMYWYRQDPGQGLRLIYYSQIVNDFQKGDIAEGYSVSREKKESFPLTVTSAQKNPTAFYLCASSAPDISNYGYTFGSGTRLTVV.

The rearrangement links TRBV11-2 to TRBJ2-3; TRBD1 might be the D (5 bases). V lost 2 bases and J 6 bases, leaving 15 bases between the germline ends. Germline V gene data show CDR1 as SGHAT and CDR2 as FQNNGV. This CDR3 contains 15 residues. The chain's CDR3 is CASSLWGRKEDTQYF. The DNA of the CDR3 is TGTGCCAGCAGCTTATGGGGCAGGAAAGAGGATACGCAGTATTTT.

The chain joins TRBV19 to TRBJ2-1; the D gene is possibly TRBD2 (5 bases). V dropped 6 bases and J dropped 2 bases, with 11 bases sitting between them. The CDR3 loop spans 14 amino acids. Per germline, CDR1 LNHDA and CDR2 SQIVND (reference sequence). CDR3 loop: CASRIAGTYNEQFF. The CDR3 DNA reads TGTGCCAGTAGAATTGCCGGGACCTACAATGAGCAGTTCTTC.

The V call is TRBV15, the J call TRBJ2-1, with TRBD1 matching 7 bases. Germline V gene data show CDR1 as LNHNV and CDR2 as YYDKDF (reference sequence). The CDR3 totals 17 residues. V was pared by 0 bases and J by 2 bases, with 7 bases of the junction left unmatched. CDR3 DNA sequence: TGTGCCACCAGCAGAGATGATGAGGGGGCCCCCTACAATGAGCAGTTCTTC. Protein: CATSRDDEGAPYNEQFF.

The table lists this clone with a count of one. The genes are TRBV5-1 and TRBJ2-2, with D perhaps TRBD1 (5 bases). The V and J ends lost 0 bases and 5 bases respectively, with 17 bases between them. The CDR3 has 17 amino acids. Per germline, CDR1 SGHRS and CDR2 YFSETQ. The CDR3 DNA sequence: TGCGCCAGCAGCTTGGGGCAGGGTAGCACCCTTACCGGGGAGCTGTTTTTT. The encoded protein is CASSLGQGSTLTGELFF. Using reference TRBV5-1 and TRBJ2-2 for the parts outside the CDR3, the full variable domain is KAGVTQTPRYLIKTRGQQVTLSCSPISGHRSVSWYQQTPGQGLQFLFEYFSETQRNKGNFPGRFSGRQFSNSRSEMNVSTLELGDSALYLCASSLGQGSTLTGELFFGEGSRLTVL.

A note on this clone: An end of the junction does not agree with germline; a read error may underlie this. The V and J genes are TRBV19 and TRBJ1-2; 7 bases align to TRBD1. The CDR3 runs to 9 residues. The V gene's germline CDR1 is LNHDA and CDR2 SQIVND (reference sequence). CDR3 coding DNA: TGTGCCAGTCTAGGCACAGGGGACTTC. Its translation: CASLGTGDF. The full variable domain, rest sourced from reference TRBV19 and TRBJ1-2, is DGGITQSPKYLFRKEGQNVTLSCEQNLNHDAMYWYRQDPGQGLRLIYYSQIVNDFQKGDIAEGYSVSREKKESFPLTVTSAQKNPTAFYLCASLGTGDFGSGTRLTVV.

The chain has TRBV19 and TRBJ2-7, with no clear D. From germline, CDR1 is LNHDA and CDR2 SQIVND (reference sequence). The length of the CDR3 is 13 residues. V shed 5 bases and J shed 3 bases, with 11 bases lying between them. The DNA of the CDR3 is TGTGCCAGTAGTTATGAATATGGCTACGAGCAGTACTTC. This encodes CASSYEYGYEQYF.

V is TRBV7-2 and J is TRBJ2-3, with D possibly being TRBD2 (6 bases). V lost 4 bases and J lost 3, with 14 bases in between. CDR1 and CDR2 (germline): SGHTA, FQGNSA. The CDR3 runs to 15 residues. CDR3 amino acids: CASSWRRGPTDTQYF. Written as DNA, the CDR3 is TGTGCCAGCAGCTGGAGGAGGGGACCGACAGATACGCAGTATTTT.

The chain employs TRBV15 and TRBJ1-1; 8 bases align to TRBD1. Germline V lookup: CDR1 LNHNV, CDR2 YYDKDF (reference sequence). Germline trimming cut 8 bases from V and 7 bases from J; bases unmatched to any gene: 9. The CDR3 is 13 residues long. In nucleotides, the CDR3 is TGTGCCACCGGGGACAGGCAAAGAGATGAAGCTTTCTTT. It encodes CATGDRQRDEAFF. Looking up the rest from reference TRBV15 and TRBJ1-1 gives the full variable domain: DAMVIQNPRYQVTQFGKPVTLSCSQTLNHNVMYWYQQKSSQAPKLLFHYYDKDFNNEADTPDNFQSRRPNTSFCFLDIRSPGLGDTAMYLCATGDRQRDEAFFGQGTRLTVV.

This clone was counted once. For the CDR3, the DNA is TGTGCCAGCAGGCAACGACTAGCGGGGCAAAACATTCAGTACTTC. Translated, it gives CASRQRLAGQNIQYF. This chain links TRBV27 with TRBJ2-4; 11 nucleotides agree with TRBD2. Germline V CDR1 and CDR2: MNHEY, SMNVEV (reference sequence). The V gene end was trimmed by 6 bases and the J gene end by 5 bases; junction bases not matched to a gene: 6. The CDR3 spans 15 residues.